This entry lists 28 T cell receptor beta chains sequenced from one sample in a study of blood T cells in healthy people across ages. Alongside a J-beta primer mix, a sample-barcoded 5' primer served in a second PCR lasting about 6 to 12 cycles. One entry per CDR3 protein results from TCRdb running MiXCR on the 5' RACE reads. The top ten hold 10% to 15% of the sample, which has 650,000 to 1,000,000 distinct CDR3 sequences, about 37% seen once. The sample consisted of blood. These receptors all come from a man between 18 and 35 years old in good health.

This clonotype was detected many times. The chain combines TRBV20-1 with TRBJ2-4; unclear D gene. Per the germline V gene, CDR1 is DFQATT and CDR2 is SNEGSKA (reference sequence). V lost 1 base and J 9 bases, leaving 16 bases between the germline ends. The CDR3 is 14 amino acids. CDR3 protein: CSARASSLRGIQYF. The CDR3 DNA is TGCAGTGCTAGAGCCTCGTCACTGCGAGGCATTCAGTACTTC.

This clonotype was found a few times. The V call is TRBV16, the J call TRBJ1-2, with D maybe TRBD1 (6 bases). The V end lost 3 bases, the J end lost 3 bases, and 14 bases lay between the germline ends. From germline, CDR1 is KGHSY and CDR2 FQNENV. This CDR3 comprises 15 residues. The CDR3 region is CASSQRHRVDYGYTF. DNA for the CDR3: TGTGCCAGCAGCCAGAGGCACAGGGTGGACTATGGCTACACCTTC.

This clonotype showed up just a few times. The chain recombines TRBV2 with TRBJ2-1, with a weak D call TRBD2 (6 bases). CDR3 length: 14 amino acids. V lost 4 bases and J 0 bases, leaving 7 bases between the germline ends. CDR1 is SNHLY and CDR2 is FYNNEI in the germline V gene. CDR3 bases: TGTGCCAGCAGTGGGAGGGTCTCCTACAATGAGCAGTTCTTC. Translated, it gives CASSGRVSYNEQFF.

V gene TRBV5-1 combines with J gene TRBJ2-1; D is possibly TRBD1 or TRBD2 (5 bases each). Trimming removed 1 base at V and 5 bases at J, with 7 bases between. The CDR3 has 13 residues. Germline V gives CDR1 SGHRS, CDR2 YFSETQ. CDR3 sequence: CASSLMGDNEQFF. The CDR3 DNA follows: TGCGCCAGCAGCTTGATGGGGGACAATGAGCAGTTCTTC. Full variable domain (missing parts from reference TRBV5-1 and TRBJ2-1): KAGVTQTPRYLIKTRGQQVTLSCSPISGHRSVSWYQQTPGQGLQFLFEYFSETQRNKGNFPGRFSGRQFSNSRSEMNVSTLELGDSALYLCASSLMGDNEQFFGPGTRLTVL.

This clonotype has a handful of counts. This chain links TRBV30 with TRBJ2-7; D perhaps matches TRBD2 (6 bases). The J call could be wrong; TRBJ2-4 is a better fit for the DNA end. From germline, CDR1 is GTSNPN and CDR2 SVGIG (reference sequence). This CDR3 has 16 residues. In DNA form, the CDR3 reads TGTGCCTGGAGTCCTAAGGGGTCTTCAGGGAGGAACATTCAGTACTTC. It specifies CAWSPKGSSGRNIQYF.

The chain employs TRBV6-2 or TRBV6-3 and TRBJ1-1, with 8 bases fitting TRBD1. This CDR3 region has 17 residues. Per the germline V gene, CDR1 is MNHEY and CDR2 is SVGEGT. The V and J ends lost 5 bases and 2 bases, in that order; junction bases with no gene match: 13. CDR3 sequence (DNA): TGTGCCAGCAGTCCGGACAGGGTCCGACGAACAAACACTGAAGCTTTCTTT. Residues: CASSPDRVRRTNTEAFF.

This clonotype was seen just once. This chain joins TRBV9 and TRBJ1-5, with a weak D call TRBD1 (5 bases). Trimming removed 0 bases from V and 7 bases from J, with 14 bases in between. Germline CDR1 reads SGDLS; CDR2 reads YYNGEE. This CDR3 contains 15 residues. The DNA for the CDR3 is TGTGCCAGCAGCGTAGCGCCAGGGCCGGAGCAGCCCCAGCATTTT. Its translation: CASSVAPGPEQPQHF.

V is TRBV19 and J is TRBJ2-5, with D hard to call. Trimming stripped 8 bases from V and 0 bases from J, with 7 bases between. CDR3 length equals 12 residues. In germline, CDR1 is LNHDA, CDR2 SQIVND (reference sequence). The CDR3 spells CASGVNQETQYF. For the CDR3, the DNA is TGTGCCAGTGGGGTAAACCAAGAGACCCAGTACTTC.

This clonotype has ten or more counts. The CDR3 DNA follows: TGTGCCAGCAGGAACAATGAAAAACTGTTTTTT. It translates to CASRNNEKLFF. The chain has TRBV12-3 or TRBV12-4 and TRBJ1-4, with D uncertain. The CDR3 spans 11 residues. Trimming removed 6 bases from V and 5 bases from J, with 4 bases in between.

Concerning this clonotype itself: At one of its ends the junction is not consistent with the germline gene, which may arise from a read error. J is TRBJ2-4 and V is TRBV7-9; D may be TRBD1 or TRBD2 (5 bases each). From germline, CDR1 is SEHNR and CDR2 FQNEAQ (reference sequence). The CDR3 length is 15 residues. In nucleotides, the CDR3 is TGTGCCAGCAGCTTAGGGTCCGGGGCCAAAAACATTCGGTACTTC. It translates to CASSLGSGAKNIRYF.

This chain links TRBV5-5 with TRBJ1-1, with 11 nucleotides matching TRBD1. CDR3 length: 15 residues. Germline CDR1 reads SGHKS; CDR2 reads YYEKEE (reference sequence). The junction had 2 bases not matched to a gene; V was cut back by 0 bases and J by 4 bases. CDR3 loop: CASSLAGQGATEAFF. The CDR3 DNA is TGTGCCAGCAGCTTGGCTGGACAGGGGGCCACTGAAGCTTTCTTT.

At least ten counts were recorded for this clonotype. The J gene is TRBJ2-3, the V gene TRBV20-1; D is unresolved. The CDR3 has 12 residues. The germline V gene has CDR1 DFQATT and CDR2 SNEGSKA (reference sequence). V was cut by 5 bases and J by 4 bases, with 10 bases left in between. CDR3 coding DNA: TGCAGTGCTGCCGTCGGAGCAGATACGCAGTATTTT. Translation gives CSAAVGADTQYF.

The rearrangement links TRBV7-2 to TRBJ1-6; D is possibly TRBD1 (5 bases). Germline values: CDR1 SGHTA, CDR2 FQGNSA. There are 15 residues in the CDR3. The V and J ends lost 5 bases and 10 bases respectively, with 18 bases between them. Here the CDR3 reads CASSLTAGPESPLHF. CDR3 bases: TGTGCCAGCAGCCTGACAGCCGGGCCTGAATCACCCCTCCACTTT.

V usage is TRBV6-2 or TRBV6-3 and J usage is TRBJ2-7; D not resolved. Germline V gene lookup returns CDR1 MNHEY and CDR2 SVGEGT. V lost 4 bases and J lost 2, with 9 bases in between. This CDR3 has 13 amino acids. CDR3 in DNA: TGTGCCAGCAGTTCTTTACTAACCTACGAGCAGTACTTC. As protein: CASSSLLTYEQYF.

This clonotype appeared many times. The rearrangement uses TRBV12-3 or TRBV12-4 and TRBJ2-6; no clear D gene. The length of the CDR3 is 15 residues. V was pared by 1 base and J by 0 bases, with 4 bases between. The chain's CDR3 is CASSLGGSGANVLTF. CDR3 in DNA: TGTGCCAGCAGTTTAGGAGGCTCTGGGGCCAACGTCCTGACTTTC.

The chain joins TRBV20-1 to TRBJ2-1; 8 positions match TRBD2. With the DNA end fitting TRBJ2-7 better, the J assignment may be wrong. The CDR3 has 15 residues. Looked up from germline, CDR1 is DFQATT and CDR2 is SNEGSKA (reference sequence). The CDR3 DNA reads as TGCAGTGCCCCGTTAGCGGGGAGCTCCTACAATGAGCAGTACTTC. It specifies CSAPLAGSSYNEQYF.

This clonotype showed up just a few times. In DNA form, the CDR3 reads TGCGCCAGCAGCCCTTTACCAGCGGGGGGGCTCAGCACAGATACGCAGTATTTT. Its protein is CASSPLPAGGLSTDTQYF. The chain recombines TRBV5-1 with TRBJ2-3; TRBD2 matches at 10 bases. After removal of 4 bases from V and 0 bases from J, the junction contained 11 bases not matched to a gene. CDR1 is SGHRS, CDR2 YFSETQ, per germline. The CDR3 extends over 18 amino acids. The full variable domain, rest sourced from reference TRBV5-1 and TRBJ2-3, is KAGVTQTPRYLIKTRGQQVTLSCSPISGHRSVSWYQQTPGQGLQFLFEYFSETQRNKGNFPGRFSGRQFSNSRSEMNVSTLELGDSALYLCASSPLPAGGLSTDTQYFGPGTRLTVL.

This rearrangement joins TRBV12-3 or TRBV12-4 to TRBJ2-7, with 9 bases fitting TRBD1. This CDR3 contains 15 residues. The J segment lost 7 bases and the V segment lost 4 bases, leaving 11 bases of the junction unmatched. The DNA of the CDR3 is TGTGCCAGCAGTTGGGGGGACAGGGTCTTGGGTGAGCAGTACTTC. It specifies CASSWGDRVLGEQYF.

Concerning this clonotype itself: A much larger clone is a single base away; this may be a read error. This chain links TRBV11-1 with TRBJ2-1, with D possibly being TRBD2 (6 bases). Trimming cost V 0 bases and J 13 bases, with 19 bases left between them. The CDR3 totals 15 residues. Germline CDR1 reads SGHAT; CDR2 reads FQDESV (reference sequence). The DNA for the CDR3 is TGTGCCAGCAGCTTAGCGGAGGGATTTCTGGAGACCCAGTTCTTC. Translating it yields CASSLAEGFLETQFF. Full variable domain (remainder filled in from reference TRBV11-1 and TRBJ2-1): EAEVAQSPRYKITEKSQAVAFWCDPISGHATLYWYRQILGQGPELLVQFQDESVVDDSQLPKDRFSAERLKGVDSTLKIQPAELGDSAMYLCASSLAEGFLETQFFGPGTRLTVL.

The chain carries TRBV6-6 and TRBJ1-1; D is possibly TRBD1 (5 bases). V lost 2 bases and J 0 bases, leaving 16 bases between the germline ends. Germline CDR1 MNHNY, CDR2 SVGAGI (reference sequence). The CDR3 is 17 residues long. The CDR3 bases are TGTGCCAGCAGTTACGGAGGGGCCGGGCCCCTGAACACTGAAGCTTTCTTT. This encodes CASSYGGAGPLNTEAFF.

This clonotype appeared many times. The CDR3 protein is CASSHDRAAYNEQFF. The CDR3 DNA is TGTGCCAGCAGCCACGATAGGGCTGCCTACAATGAGCAGTTCTTC. The rearrangement links TRBV14 to TRBJ2-1, with no clear D. V was shortened by 3 bases and J by 2 bases, with 11 bases between the two germline ends. Germline V gene sequence: CDR1 SGHDN, CDR2 FVKESK. The CDR3 loop spans 15 amino acids.

The gene calls are TRBV30 and TRBJ2-4; no clear D. Germline loops: CDR1 GTSNPN, CDR2 SVGIG (reference sequence). There are 14 residues in the CDR3. V was pared by 0 bases and J by 1 base, with 7 bases between. CDR3 region: CAWSVEWAKNIQYF. Written as DNA, the CDR3 is TGTGCCTGGAGTGTGGAATGGGCCAAAAACATTCAGTACTTC.

This clonotype was picked up a small number of times. The chain has TRBV7-3 and TRBJ2-1; TRBD2 might be the D (7 bases). Deletions cut 1 base from V and 7 bases from J, with 17 bases between. CDR1 and CDR2 from the germline V gene are SGHTA and FQGTGA. This CDR3 has 16 residues. CDR3 nucleotide sequence: TGTGCCAGCAGCTTAAAGGGGGGGGCTAGCGAAAATGAGCAGTTCTTC. It yields the protein CASSLKGGASENEQFF.

Note on this clonotype: This may come from a read error, since a much larger clone is one base off. The V gene is TRBV20-1, the J gene TRBJ2-7, with D maybe TRBD2 (6 bases). Trimming took 7 bases from V and 3 from J, leaving 19 bases between them. CDR3 size: 14 residues. Germline V CDR1 and CDR2: DFQATT, SNEGSKA (reference sequence). CDR3 bases: TGCAGTGTTAAGTCGAGACTAGAGCGCTACGAGCAGTACTTC. Protein product: CSVKSRLERYEQYF.

This clonotype turned up a few times. The CDR3 coding sequence is TGTGCCAGCAGCGACGGACCAGGGACAACAGATACGCAGTATTTT. Translation gives CASSDGPGTTDTQYF. The chain recombines TRBV9 with TRBJ2-3; possible D gene TRBD1, 6 bases. V gave up 3 bases and J gave up 3 bases, with 14 bases separating them. The CDR3 loop spans 15 amino acids. Germline loops: CDR1 SGDLS, CDR2 YYNGEE.

This clonotype was found a few times. The chain joins TRBV12-3 or TRBV12-4 to TRBJ2-3; 9 bases agree with TRBD1. With V trimmed by 4 bases and J by 6 bases, 17 bases remained unmatched. The CDR3 extends over 18 amino acids. The CDR3 spells CASSSRQLGTGNDDTQYF. The CDR3 nucleotides are TGTGCCAGCAGTTCCCGACAGTTGGGGACAGGGAACGACGATACGCAGTATTTT.

This sequence joins TRBV4-3 and TRBJ2-7, with 12 bases that match TRBD2. The CDR3 contains 16 residues. V was clipped by 2 bases and J by 7 bases; unmatched bases: 9. Germline lookup yields CDR1 LGHNA and CDR2 YSLEER. The chain's CDR3 is CASSQLLAGGDNEQYF. In nucleotides, the CDR3 is TGCGCCAGCAGCCAACTTCTAGCGGGGGGGGACAATGAGCAGTACTTC.

This clonotype was observed a few times. The chain links TRBV20-1 to TRBJ1-5, with D perhaps matching TRBD1 (6 bases). Germline V gives CDR1 DFQATT, CDR2 SNEGSKA (reference sequence). Trimming left V 0 bases short and J 7 bases short, with 10 bases between. CDR3 length: 13 amino acids. Here the CDR3 reads CSARDRGTQPQHF. CDR3 coding DNA: TGCAGTGCTAGAGACAGGGGAACCCAGCCCCAGCATTTT.